A single sample is the source of the 3 T cell receptor beta chains below, sequenced in a study of cytomegalovirus exposure and HLA in healthy donors. Clones were read by immunoSEQ multiplex PCR, and TCRdb kept only the in-frame ones, dropping some. Among about 200,000 clones, around 84% were seen once, and the ten largest hold 13%. Material: PBMCs. The receptor source for this set is a woman aged 25-40 years in good health and CMV-seropositive.

This chain uses TRBV2 with TRBJ2-7, with D perhaps TRBD1 (6 bases). The CDR3 sequence is 14 residues long. Per the germline V gene, CDR1 is SNHLY and CDR2 is FYNNEI. With 6 bases removed from V and 2 bases from J, the gap between germline ends came to 14 bases. In DNA, the CDR3 is TGTGCCAGCAGGAGGTACCCAGGGGCCTACGAGCAGTACTTC. Its protein product is CASRRYPGAYEQYF. The full variable domain, with the rest looked up from reference TRBV2 and TRBJ2-7, is EPEVTQTPSHQVTQMGQEVILRCVPISNHLYFYWYRQILGQKVEFLVSFYNNEISEKSEIFDDQFSVERPDGSNFTLKIRSTKLEDSAMYFCASRRYPGAYEQYFGPGTRLTVT.

The chain combines TRBV28 with TRBJ1-2, with D tentatively TRBD1 (5 bases). The CDR3 covers 16 residues. Trimming took off 4 bases at V and 8 bases at J, with 23 bases between the two ends. Germline lookup yields CDR1 MDHEN and CDR2 SYDVKM. The CDR3 coding sequence is TGTGCCAGCAGTTCCGTAAGGGACCGGGGGATTAGGGGCTACACCTTC. Its protein product is CASSSVRDRGIRGYTF.

The rearrangement uses TRBV7-2 and TRBJ1-1; no clear D gene. CDR3 size: 14 residues. V was clipped by 1 base and J by 8 bases, with 14 bases between them. Germline loops: CDR1 SGHTA, CDR2 FQGNSA. The CDR3 loop reads CASSLESGPREAFF. Here the CDR3 DNA reads TGTGCCAGCAGCTTAGAATCGGGTCCTAGAGAAGCTTTCTTT.